Many counts were recorded for the clone carrying this T cell receptor (beta chain). Antigen specificity is unknown. One end of the junction varies from germline; a read error may be responsible. This entry comes from a study of T cells in Graves' hyperthyroidism and ophthalmopathy. Authors of the study amplified TCR beta CDR3 regions from RNA transcripts. An initial round of RT-PCR targeting the TCR CDR3 relied on the HTBI primer set. TCRdb independently ran MiXCR on the multiplex PCR reads; one entry per CDR3 protein. The sample carries roughly 290,000 distinct CDR3 sequences, about an eighth recorded once. Per the germline V gene, CDR1 is SGHRS and CDR2 is YFSETQ. The CDR3 spans 11 residues. Notes on the study in general: Most thyroid clonotypes expanded above 0.001 appeared in blood too.

V and J are TRBV5-1 and TRBJ2-1, with D unclear. The sample taken for sequencing was blood. The receptor was derived from a woman in her thirties with Graves' hyperthyroidism that later progressed to Graves' ophthalmopathy. The CDR3 DNA sequence: TGTGCCAGCAGCTTATACAATGAGCAGTTCTTC. Amino acids: CASSLYNEQFF. The entire variable domain, with the rest obtained from reference TRBV5-1 and TRBJ2-1, is as follows: KAGVTQTPRYLIKTRGQQVTLSCSPISGHRSVSWYQQTPGQGLQFLFEYFSETQRNKGNFPGRFSGRQFSNSRSEMNVSTLELGDSALYLCASSLYNEQFFGPGTRLTVL.